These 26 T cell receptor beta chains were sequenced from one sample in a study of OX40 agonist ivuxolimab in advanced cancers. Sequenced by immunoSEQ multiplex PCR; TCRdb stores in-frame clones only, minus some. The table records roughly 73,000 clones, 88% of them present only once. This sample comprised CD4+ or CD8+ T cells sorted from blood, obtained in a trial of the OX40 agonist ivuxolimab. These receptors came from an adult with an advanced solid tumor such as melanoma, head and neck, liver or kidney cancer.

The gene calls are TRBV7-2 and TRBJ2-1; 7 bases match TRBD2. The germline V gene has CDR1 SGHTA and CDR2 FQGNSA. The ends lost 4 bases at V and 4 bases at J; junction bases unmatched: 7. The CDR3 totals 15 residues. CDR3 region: CASSSRPSGYNEQFF. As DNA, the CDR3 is TGTGCCAGCAGCTCCCGGCCTAGCGGATACAATGAGCAGTTCTTC.

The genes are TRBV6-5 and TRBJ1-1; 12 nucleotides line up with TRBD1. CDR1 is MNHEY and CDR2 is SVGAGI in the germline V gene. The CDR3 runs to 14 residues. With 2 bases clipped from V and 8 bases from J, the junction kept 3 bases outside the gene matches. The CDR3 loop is CASSYLGTGGEAFF. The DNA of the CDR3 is TGTGCCAGCAGTTACCTAGGGACAGGGGGCGAAGCTTTCTTT.

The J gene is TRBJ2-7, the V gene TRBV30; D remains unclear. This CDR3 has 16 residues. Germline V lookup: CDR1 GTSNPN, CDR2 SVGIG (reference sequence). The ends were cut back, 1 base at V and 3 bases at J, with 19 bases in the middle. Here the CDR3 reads CAWSAKPKPGYYEQYF. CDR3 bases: TGTGCCTGGAGTGCTAAACCGAAACCAGGCTACTACGAGCAGTACTTC.

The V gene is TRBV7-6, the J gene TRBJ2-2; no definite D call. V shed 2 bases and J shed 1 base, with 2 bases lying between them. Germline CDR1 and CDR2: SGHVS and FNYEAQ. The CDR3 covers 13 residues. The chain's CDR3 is CASSLLNTGELFF. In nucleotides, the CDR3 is TGTGCCAGCAGCTTACTGAACACCGGGGAGCTGTTTTTT.

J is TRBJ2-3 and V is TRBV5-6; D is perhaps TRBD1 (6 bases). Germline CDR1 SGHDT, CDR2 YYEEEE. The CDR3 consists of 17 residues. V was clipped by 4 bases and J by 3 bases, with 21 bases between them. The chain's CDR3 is CASSPDTGRIVTDTQYF. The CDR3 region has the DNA TGTGCCAGCAGCCCGGACACAGGGAGAATAGTGACAGATACGCAGTATTTT.

CDR3 DNA sequence: TGTGCCAGCAGCTCCACAGATACGCAGTATTTT. Translated: CASSSTDTQYF. The chain combines TRBV5-6 with TRBJ2-3; D gene unclear. The germline V and J ends were trimmed by 3 bases and 2 bases, with 1 base remaining between them. This CDR3 spans 11 amino acids. Germline CDR1 is SGHDT and CDR2 is YYEEEE.

In DNA, the CDR3 is TGTGCCAGCTCACGTCCCCAGGGGCGCGGGCCGTATTTT. It encodes CASSRPQGRGPYF. The chain joins TRBV18 to TRBJ2-3, with a weak D call TRBD1 (6 bases). The V end lost 4 bases, the J end lost 14 bases, and 19 bases lay between the germline ends. Per the germline V gene, CDR1 is KGHSH and CDR2 is LQKENI. The CDR3 covers 13 residues. The full variable domain, rest sourced from reference TRBV18 and TRBJ2-3, is NAGVMQNPRHLVRRRGQEARLRCSPMKGHSHVYWYRQLPEEGLKFMVYLQKENIIDESGMPKERFSAEFPKEGPSILRIQQVVRGDSAAYFCASSRPQGRGPYFGPGTRLTVL.

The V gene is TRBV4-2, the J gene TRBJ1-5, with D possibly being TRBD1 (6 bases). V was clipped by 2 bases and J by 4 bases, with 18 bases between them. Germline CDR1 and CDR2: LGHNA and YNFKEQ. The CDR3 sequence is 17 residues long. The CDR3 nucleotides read TGTGCCAGCAGCCAAAAGCCCCCGGGACACCCAAATCAGCCCCAGCATTTT. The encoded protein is CASSQKPPGHPNQPQHF.

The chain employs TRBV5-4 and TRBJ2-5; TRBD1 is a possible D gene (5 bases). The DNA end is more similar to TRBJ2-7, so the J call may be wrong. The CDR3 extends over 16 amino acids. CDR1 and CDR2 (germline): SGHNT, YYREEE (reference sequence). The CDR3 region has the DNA TGTGCCAGCAGCTTGCCCGGTGGGGCCCCGTACTACGAGCAGTACTTC. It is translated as CASSLPGGAPYYEQYF.

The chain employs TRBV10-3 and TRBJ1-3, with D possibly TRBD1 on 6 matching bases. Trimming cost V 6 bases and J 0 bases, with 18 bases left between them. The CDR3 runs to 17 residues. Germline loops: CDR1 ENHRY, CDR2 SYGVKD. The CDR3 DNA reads TGTGCCATCAGGGACCATTCAGGGGCCCCCTCTGGAAACACCATATATTTT. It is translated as CAIRDHSGAPSGNTIYF.

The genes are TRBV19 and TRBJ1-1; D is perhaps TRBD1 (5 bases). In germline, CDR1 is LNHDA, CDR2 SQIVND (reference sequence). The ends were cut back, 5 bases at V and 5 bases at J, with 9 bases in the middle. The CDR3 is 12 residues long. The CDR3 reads CASSRGRTEAFF. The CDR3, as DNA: TGTGCCAGTAGTCGGGGCCGAACTGAAGCTTTCTTT.

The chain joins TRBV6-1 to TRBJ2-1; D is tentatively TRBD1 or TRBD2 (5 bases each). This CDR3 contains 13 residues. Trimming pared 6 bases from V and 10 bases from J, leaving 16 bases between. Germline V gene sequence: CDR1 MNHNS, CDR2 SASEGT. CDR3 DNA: TGTGCCAGCAGCCTCCGATGGGACGACGAGCAGTTCTTC. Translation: CASSLRWDDEQFF.

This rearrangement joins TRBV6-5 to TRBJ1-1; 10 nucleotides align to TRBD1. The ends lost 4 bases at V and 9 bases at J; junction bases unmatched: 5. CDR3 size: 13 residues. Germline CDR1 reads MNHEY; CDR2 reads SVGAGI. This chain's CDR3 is CASSSRDRGKAFF. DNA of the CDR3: TGTGCCAGCAGTTCCCGGGACAGGGGTAAAGCTTTCTTT.

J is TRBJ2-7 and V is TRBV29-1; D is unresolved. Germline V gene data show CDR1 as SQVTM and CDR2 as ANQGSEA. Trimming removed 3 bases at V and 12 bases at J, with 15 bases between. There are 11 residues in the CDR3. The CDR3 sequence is CSVDTDGRLYF. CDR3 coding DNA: TGCAGCGTTGACACAGACGGACGGCTGTACTTC.

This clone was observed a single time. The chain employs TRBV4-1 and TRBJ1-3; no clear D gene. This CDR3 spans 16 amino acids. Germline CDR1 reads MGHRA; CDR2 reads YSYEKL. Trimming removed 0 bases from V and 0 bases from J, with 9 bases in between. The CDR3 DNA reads TGCGCCAGCAGCCAAGATGGGCAGAGCTCTGGAAACACCATATATTTT. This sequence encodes CASSQDGQSSGNTIYF.

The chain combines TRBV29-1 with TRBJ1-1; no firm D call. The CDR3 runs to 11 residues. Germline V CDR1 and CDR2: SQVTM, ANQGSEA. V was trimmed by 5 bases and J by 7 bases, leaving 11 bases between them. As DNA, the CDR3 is TGCAGCGTTAGTCGACCGTTTGAAGCTTTCTTT. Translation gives CSVSRPFEAFF.

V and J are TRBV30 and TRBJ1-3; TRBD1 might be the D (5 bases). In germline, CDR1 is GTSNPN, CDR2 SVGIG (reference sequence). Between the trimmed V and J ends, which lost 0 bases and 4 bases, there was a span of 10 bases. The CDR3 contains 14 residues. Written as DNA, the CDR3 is TGTGCCTGGAGTGTTCCAGGGTTAGGAAACACCATATATTTT. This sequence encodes CAWSVPGLGNTIYF.

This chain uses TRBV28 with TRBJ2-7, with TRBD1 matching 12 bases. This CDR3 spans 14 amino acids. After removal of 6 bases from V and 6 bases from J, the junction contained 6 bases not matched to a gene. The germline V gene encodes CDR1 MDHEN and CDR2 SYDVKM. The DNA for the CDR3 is TGTGCCAGCAGGGCCGGGACAGGGGGCCTCGAGCAGTACTTC. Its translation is CASRAGTGGLEQYF.

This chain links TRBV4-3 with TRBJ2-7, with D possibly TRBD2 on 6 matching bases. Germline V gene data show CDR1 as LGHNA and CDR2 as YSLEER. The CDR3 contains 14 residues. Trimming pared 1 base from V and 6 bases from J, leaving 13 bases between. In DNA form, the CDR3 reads TGCGCCAGCAGCCAAGGAGGACTATTTCGCGAGCAGTACTTC. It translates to CASSQGGLFREQYF.

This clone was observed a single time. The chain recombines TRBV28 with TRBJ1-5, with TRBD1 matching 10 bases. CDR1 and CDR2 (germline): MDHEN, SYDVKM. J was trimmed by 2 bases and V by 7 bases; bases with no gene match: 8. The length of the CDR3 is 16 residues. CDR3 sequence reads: CASIGGGTGGNQPQHF. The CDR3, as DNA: TGTGCCAGCATCGGGGGTGGGACAGGGGGCAATCAGCCCCAGCATTTT.

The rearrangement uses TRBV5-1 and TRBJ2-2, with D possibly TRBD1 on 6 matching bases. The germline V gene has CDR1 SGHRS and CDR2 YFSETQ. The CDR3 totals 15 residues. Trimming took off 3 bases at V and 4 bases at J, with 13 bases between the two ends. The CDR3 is CASSSPARGTGELFF. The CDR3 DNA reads TGCGCCAGCAGCTCGCCGGCCAGGGGCACCGGGGAGCTGTTTTTT.

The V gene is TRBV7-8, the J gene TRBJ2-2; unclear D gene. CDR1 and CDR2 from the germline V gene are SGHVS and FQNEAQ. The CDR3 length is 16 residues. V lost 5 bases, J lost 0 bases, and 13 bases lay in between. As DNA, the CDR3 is TGTGCCAGCAGCCCCCCCGCGCCGGCGAACACCGGGGAGCTGTTTTTT. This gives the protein CASSPPAPANTGELFF.

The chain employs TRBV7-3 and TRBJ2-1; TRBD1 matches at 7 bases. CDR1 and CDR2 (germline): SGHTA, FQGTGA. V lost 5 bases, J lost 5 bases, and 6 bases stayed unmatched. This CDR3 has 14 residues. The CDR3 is CASSPGQDNNEQFF. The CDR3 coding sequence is TGTGCCAGCAGCCCTGGACAGGACAACAATGAGCAGTTCTTC.

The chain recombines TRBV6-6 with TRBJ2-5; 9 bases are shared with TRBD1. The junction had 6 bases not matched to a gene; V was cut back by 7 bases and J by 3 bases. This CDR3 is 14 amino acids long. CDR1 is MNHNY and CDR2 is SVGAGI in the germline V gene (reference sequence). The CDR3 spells CASTLQGAKETQYF. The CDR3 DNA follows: TGTGCCAGCACCTTACAGGGGGCAAAAGAGACCCAGTACTTC.

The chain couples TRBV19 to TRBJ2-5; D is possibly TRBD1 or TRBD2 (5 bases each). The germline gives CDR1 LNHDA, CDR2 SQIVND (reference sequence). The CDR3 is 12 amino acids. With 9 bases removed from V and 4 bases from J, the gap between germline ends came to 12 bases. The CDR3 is CASRDPSETQYF. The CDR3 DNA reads TGTGCCAGCCGGGACCCATCAGAGACCCAGTACTTC.

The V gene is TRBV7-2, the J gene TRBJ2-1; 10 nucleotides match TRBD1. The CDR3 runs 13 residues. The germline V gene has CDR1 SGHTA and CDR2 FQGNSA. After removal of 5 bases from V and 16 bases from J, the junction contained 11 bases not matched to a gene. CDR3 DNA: TGTGCCAGCAGCGCGTCGACAGGGGGCCCTCTTTTCTTC. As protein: CASSASTGGPLFF.